The following is a T cell receptor beta chain sequence with its context. The entry originates in a study of blood T cell repertoires in COVID-19. Study as a whole: COVID-19 samples from acute and convalescent phases originated in the United States, Italy and Spain. Nucleic acid was either cDNA or gDNA, and it came from T cells, B-cell-depleted T cells, or PBMCs.

The V gene lost 2 bases and the J gene lost 2 bases, with 16 bases spanning the gap. This CDR3 spans 17 amino acids. CDR1 and CDR2 (germline): MGHRA, YSYEKL. TCRdb's table, derived via immunoSEQ multiplex PCR, lists solely in-frame clones and lacks some. The table shows about 190,000 clones, with 79% occurring only once. This TCR was sampled from a man aged 55 to 70 with active or convalescent COVID-19. The V call is TRBV4-1, the J call TRBJ2-1; maybe TRBD2 (6 bases). The material sequenced was peripheral blood. CDR3 bases: TGCGCCAGCAGCCAAAGTGCGGGCGGGACCCCCTACAATGAGCAGTTCTTC. It is translated as CASSQSAGGTPYNEQFF.